The present entry profiles one TCR beta chain with its context. Its specificity is unknown. Donors were ostensibly healthy at sampling, although undocumented immune exposures were probable. The entry originates in a study of cytomegalovirus exposure and HLA in healthy donors. About the study: There were 100 million to 120 million unique TCR beta sequences, drawn from 150 million to 200 million T cells, in an earlier analysis. Study-level findings and limits: Later analysis identified a missense DCLRE1C variant that was linked to TCR beta V- and J-gene trimming. Being productive about 87% or about 30% of the time was typical of most TCR beta V segments in an earlier analysis.

V was clipped by 1 base and J by 0 bases; unmatched bases: 3. The CDR3 covers 15 residues. The germline CDR1 and CDR2 sequences are LGHNA and YNFKEQ. The PCR was carried out with 60 Vbeta primers and 13 Jbeta primers. Assay: immunoSEQ multiplex PCR; the TCRdb copy retains only in-frame clones and omits some. The sample shows about 160,000 clones, around 88% of them seen only once. The receptor was isolated from a woman aged 25 to 39 in good health and CMV-seronegative. Sequenced sample: PBMCs. The chain recombines TRBV4-2 with TRBJ2-7; TRBD2 aligns across 7 bases. This CDR3 reads CASSQGGGGSYEQYF. CDR3 nucleotides: TGTGCCAGCAGCCAAGGGGGCGGGGGCTCCTACGAGCAGTACTTC.